The T cell receptor beta chain under discussion was sequenced for a study of blood T cell repertoires in COVID-19. Study information: T cells, B-cell-depleted T cells, or PBMCs provided the cDNA or gDNA that served as material.

V was clipped by 0 bases and J by 2 bases, with 7 bases between them. CDR1 and CDR2 from the germline V gene are MNHEY and SVGAGI. This CDR3 has 14 amino acids. As processed by the authors: Reference gene primer amplification gave nucleated cell count estimates. TCRdb's table, derived via immunoSEQ multiplex PCR, lists solely in-frame clones and lacks some. For V, J and clone size, that table is used; D and trimming come from the DNA. This sample has 470,000 or so clones, with 70% to 90% found just once. As to this clone: Other DNA sequences in this specimen translate into the identical CDR3.

The rearrangement joins TRBV6-5 to TRBJ1-2; weak D call: TRBD1 (6 bases). This TCR was recovered from a human donor in a cohort sampled during active COVID-19. The sequenced material came from peripheral blood. CDR3 sequence: CASSYSRGNYGYTF. CDR3 DNA: TGTGCCAGCAGTTACTCGAGGGGGAACTATGGCTACACCTTC.